This T cell receptor beta chain comes out of a study of cytomegalovirus exposure and HLA in healthy donors. Points from the study as a whole: For most subjects, TCR beta sequences were reported to predict HLA-A and HLA-B alleles with accuracy. Per published reports, the classifier diagnosed cytomegalovirus status with high specificity and sensitivity.

The table lists this clone with a count of one. Its antigen is not known. Trimming cost V 4 bases and J 4 bases; bases outside gene matches: 5. Looked up from germline, CDR1 is SGHTA and CDR2 is FQGNSA. The CDR3 is made up of 15 amino acids. 13 Jbeta primers and 60 Vbeta primers were used for the PCR. Produced via immunoSEQ multiplex PCR; TCRdb's table is partial and in-frame only. This table has about 160,000 clones, about 79% appearing once. Healthy donors of bone marrow made up the group. This clonotype originated in a woman between 45 and 65 years old in good health and CMV-seropositive. This sequence joins TRBV7-2 and TRBJ1-3; 9 bases map to TRBD1. Input material: PBMCs. The CDR3 bases are TGTGCCAGCAGCTCAGACAGGGGGAGGGGAAACACCATATATTTT. The encoded protein is CASSSDRGRGNTIYF.